These T cell receptor beta chains were read from a single sample in a study of patients and donors after allogeneic stem cell transplantation. TCRdb redid the calling of the RT-PCR reads with MiXCR, one entry per CDR3 protein. This repertoire shows 80,000 to 90,000 distinct CDR3 sequences, about 48% found once; its top ten account for approximately 66%. Source material: blood, either unsorted or a sorted T cell fraction (not recorded which). The receptors here all came from a human donor who was either an allogeneic HSCT recipient or a stem cell or donor lymphocyte infusion donor (not recorded which). It is not recorded whose cells these are; they may come from a transplant donor. CDR3s include the opening cysteine and the closing phenylalanine or tryptophan. D genes are given only for firm matches. Where a row states a size, it is once, few, many or the class of an expanded clone; other rows omit it.

CASSFGRGTHSPLHF	TGTGCCAGCAGTTTTGGTCGGGGGACCCATTCACCCCTCCACTTT	.	TRBV28	TRBJ1-6	.
CASSKDRGLPNQPQHF	TGTGCCAGCAGTAAAGACAGGGGCCTACCAAATCAGCCCCAGCATTTT	.	TRBV28	TRBJ1-5	TRBD1
CAISEETGKITGELFF	TGTGCCATCAGTGAGGAGACAGGGAAGATTACCGGGGAGCTGTTTTTT	.	TRBV10-3	TRBJ2-2	TRBD1
CSVTPAGGWTEAFF	TGCAGCGTCACCCCGGCAGGGGGGTGGACTGAAGCTTTCTTT	.	TRBV29-1	TRBJ1-1	TRBD1
CASSFSRGLNSPLHF	TGTGCCAGCAGTTTTAGCCGGGGGCTTAATTCACCCCTCCACTTT	.	TRBV12-3/TRBV12-4	TRBJ1-6	.
CASGGPGTSNQPQHF	TGTGCTAGTGGTGGGCCTGGGACAAGCAATCAGCCCCAGCATTTT	.	TRBV12-5	TRBJ1-5	.
CASSEPPGTDLGSQHF	TGCGCCAGCAGTGAGCCCCCCGGGACAGATTTAGGATCCCAGCATTTT	few	TRBV10-1	TRBJ1-5	TRBD1
CSVLNRVGNTEAFF	TGCAGCGTACTCAACAGGGTAGGGAACACTGAAGCTTTCTTT	few	TRBV29-1	TRBJ1-1	.
CASSPGTQGWAFF	TGTGCCAGCAGTCCCGGGACTCAAGGCTGGGCTTTCTTT	.	TRBV12-3/TRBV12-4	TRBJ1-1	.
CASSPHRGNSPLHF	TGTGCCAGCAGCCCTCACAGGGGGAATTCACCCCTCCACTTT	few	TRBV3-1	TRBJ1-6	TRBD1
CASTDREGQPQHF	TGTGCCAGCACGGACAGGGAGGGTCAGCCCCAGCATTTT	few	TRBV28	TRBJ1-5	TRBD1
CASSLVPGQGRTEAFF	TGTGCCAGCAGCCTGGTACCGGGACAGGGTCGCACTGAAGCTTTCTTT	.	TRBV12-3/TRBV12-4	TRBJ1-1	TRBD1
CASSQDQGVYGYTF	TGCGCCAGCAGCCAAGATCAGGGAGTCTATGGCTACACCTTC	.	TRBV4-1	TRBJ1-2	.
CASSAETGGTEAFF	TGCGCCAGCAGCGCGGAGACAGGGGGCACTGAAGCTTTCTTT	once	TRBV5-1	TRBJ1-1	TRBD1
CSVEGDRGDEKLFF	TGCAGCGTTGAAGGAGACAGGGGCGATGAAAAACTGTTTTTT	.	TRBV29-1	TRBJ1-4	TRBD1
CSARRTTIRLFGPNEKLFF	TGCAGTGCTAGACGCACAACAATCCGGTTATTCGGGCCTAATGAAAAACTGTTTTTT	.	TRBV20-1	TRBJ1-4	.